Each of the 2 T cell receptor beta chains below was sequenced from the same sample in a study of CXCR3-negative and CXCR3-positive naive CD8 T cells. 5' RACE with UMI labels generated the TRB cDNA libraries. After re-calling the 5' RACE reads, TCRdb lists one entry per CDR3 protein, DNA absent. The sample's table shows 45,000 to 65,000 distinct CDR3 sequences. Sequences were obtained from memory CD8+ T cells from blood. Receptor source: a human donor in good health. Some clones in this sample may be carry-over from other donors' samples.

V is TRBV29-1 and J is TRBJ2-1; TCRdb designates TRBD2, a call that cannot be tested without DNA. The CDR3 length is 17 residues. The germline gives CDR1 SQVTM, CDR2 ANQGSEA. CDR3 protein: CSVAGDPRFSSYNEQFF.

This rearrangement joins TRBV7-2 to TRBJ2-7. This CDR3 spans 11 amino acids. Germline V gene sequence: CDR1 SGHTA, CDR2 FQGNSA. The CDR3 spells CASSVGWEQYF.